A selection of T cell receptor beta chains follows, all from one sample in a study of CD8 T cells in Susac syndrome. TCRdb redid the calling of the immunoSEQ multiplex PCR reads with MiXCR, one entry per CDR3 protein. The sample yields around 180,000 distinct CDR3 sequences, approximately 95% seen once. Sample: CD8+ T cells from PBMCs. The receptor set was obtained from a human donor with multiple sclerosis. CDR3s include the opening cysteine and the closing phenylalanine or tryptophan. The order of the fields is V gene, J gene, D gene, clone size, CDR3 protein, CDR3 DNA. A D gene is named only where the DNA matches it firmly. Clone sizes are given selectively: once, few, many, or a class where the clone is expanded.

TRBV5-1	TRBJ2-1	TRBD2	.	CASSLGVGEGEQFF	TGCGCCAGCAGCTTGGGTGTAGGGGAGGGTGAGCAGTTCTTC
TRBV2	TRBJ2-1	TRBD1	.	CASRRGQNPYNEQFF	TGTGCCAGCAGGAGGGGACAGAACCCCTACAATGAGCAGTTCTTC
TRBV29-1	TRBJ2-7	.	.	CSVVSSSYEQYF	TGCAGCGTTGTATCATCTTCCTACGAGCAGTACTTC
TRBV20-1	TRBJ2-7	.	.	CSAGDRSSYEQYF	TGCAGTGCGGGGGACCGGAGCTCCTACGAGCAGTACTTC
TRBV27	TRBJ1-1	.	.	CASSPLWGANTEAFF	TGTGCCAGCAGTCCCCTCTGGGGGGCGAACACTGAAGCTTTCTTT
TRBV2	TRBJ2-7	TRBD2	.	CASETSGTTYEQYF	TGTGCCAGCGAGACGTCAGGGACTACCTACGAGCAGTACTTC
TRBV5-1	TRBJ2-3	TRBD1	.	CASSLYIQGASDTQYF	TGCGCCAGCAGCTTATACATACAGGGGGCCTCAGATACGCAGTATTTT
TRBV9	TRBJ1-3	.	.	CASSVGPGTSGNTIYF	TGTGCCAGCAGCGTAGGTCCGGGGACCTCTGGAAACACCATATATTTT
TRBV29-1	TRBJ2-7	.	.	CSTLQGPEQYF	TGCAGCACCTTACAGGGACCCGAGCAGTACTTC
TRBV2	TRBJ1-1	.	.	CASSDRVSGTEAFF	TGTGCCAGCAGTGACAGGGTATCGGGCACTGAAGCTTTCTTT
TRBV27	TRBJ1-1	.	.	CASSFTLGQNTEAFF	TGTGCCAGCAGTTTTACCCTAGGACAGAACACTGAAGCTTTCTTT
TRBV2	TRBJ2-1	.	.	CASSEAGEQFF	TGTGCCAGCAGTGAAGCGGGAGAGCAGTTCTTC
TRBV18	TRBJ2-1	.	once	CASSPPEGSEQFF	TGTGCCAGCTCACCACCGGAAGGTAGTGAGCAGTTCTTC
TRBV20-1	TRBJ1-2	.	.	CSADGLNYGYTF	TGCAGTGCTGACGGCCTAAACTATGGCTACACCTTC
TRBV15	TRBJ1-1	.	.	CATAVGNTEAFF	TGTGCCACTGCCGTGGGAAACACTGAAGCTTTCTTT
TRBV12-3/TRBV12-4	TRBJ2-3	.	.	CASGGTSTDTQYF	TGTGCCAGCGGGGGGACCTCCACAGATACGCAGTATTTT
TRBV20-1	TRBJ1-4	.	.	CSANNPGGKLFF	TGCAGTGCTAACAACCCCGGCGGAAAACTGTTTTTT
TRBV7-9	TRBJ1-1	.	once	CASSPKVITEAFF	TGTGCCAGCAGCCCCAAAGTCATCACTGAAGCTTTCTTT
TRBV10-3	TRBJ2-1	TRBD2	.	CAISESSSGSIHEQFF	TGTGCCATCAGTGAGTCTTCCAGCGGGAGTATTCATGAGCAGTTCTTC
TRBV20-1	TRBJ2-1	.	.	CSARDRDWTYNEQFF	TGCAGTGCTAGAGACCGGGACTGGACCTACAATGAGCAGTTCTTC
TRBV20-1	TRBJ1-1	.	once	CSARGHPENTEAFF	TGCAGTGCTAGAGGTCATCCGGAGAACACTGAAGCTTTCTTT
TRBV7-9	TRBJ2-5	.	once	CASSGWQRDQETQYF	TGTGCCAGCAGCGGGTGGCAAAGGGACCAAGAGACCCAGTACTTC
TRBV5-1	TRBJ2-5	.	.	CASSLLETQYF	TGTGCCAGCAGCTTGCTTGAGACCCAGTACTTC
TRBV12-3/TRBV12-4	TRBJ2-3	TRBD2	.	CASSLIAGVSTDTQYF	TGTGCCAGCAGTTTAATAGCGGGAGTGAGCACAGATACGCAGTATTTT
TRBV28	TRBJ1-1	.	.	CASSFGWNTEAFF	TGTGCCAGCAGTTTTGGGTGGAACACTGAAGCTTTCTTT
TRBV3-1	TRBJ2-5	TRBD2	once	CASSQGFSGRVGETQYF	TGTGCCAGCAGCCAAGGTTTTAGCGGGAGGGTTGGAGAGACCCAGTACTTC
TRBV11-1	TRBJ1-1	TRBD1	few	CASSPGTGLEAFF	TGTGCCAGCAGCCCAGGGACAGGGCTAGAAGCTTTCTTT
TRBV20-1	TRBJ2-5	.	.	CSASPETVQETQYF	TGCAGTGCTAGTCCGGAAACGGTCCAAGAGACCCAGTACTTC
TRBV27	TRBJ2-3	TRBD2	.	CASSNWAGGTDTQYF	TGTGCCAGCTCAAATTGGGCGGGAGGGACAGATACGCAGTATTTT